Described below is a single TCR beta chain sequence and its context. The target antigen is unknown. The assay was immunoSEQ multiplex PCR, and TCRdb's table has in-frame clones only and misses some. The sample contains approximately 140,000 clones, around 87% of which appear only once. There are 16 residues in the CDR3. Germline CDR1 GTSNPN, CDR2 SVGIG (reference sequence). The V and J ends lost 2 bases and 3 bases, in that order; junction bases with no gene match: 3. The donors were part of the roughly 130-subject validation cohort, which stood apart from the roughly 670-subject first cohort. This record belongs to a study of cytomegalovirus exposure and HLA in healthy donors. The study's findings and limits: TCR beta chains numbering 150 to 200 were designated cytomegalovirus-associated.

J is TRBJ2-2 and V is TRBV30, with TRBD2 matching over 13 bases. Sequences were obtained from PBMCs. The clonotype originates from a man between 18 and 35 years old in good health and CMV-seropositive. The CDR3 bases are TGTGCCTGGAGTCCAACTAGCGGGAGGGACACCGGGGAGCTGTTTTTT. It translates to CAWSPTSGRDTGELFF.